This passage covers 16 T cell receptor beta chains from one sample sequenced in a study of blood T cell repertoires in COVID-19. TCRdb's table, derived via immunoSEQ multiplex PCR, lists solely in-frame clones and lacks some. The sample includes 150,000 or so clones, 85% of them seen just once. Sequenced material: peripheral blood. These receptor sequences come from a human donor with acute or convalescent COVID-19. The donor label of this sample is uncertain.

The chain carries TRBV6-5 and TRBJ1-4; TRBD1 matches at 7 bases. V lost 6 bases, J lost 7 bases, and 11 bases stayed unmatched. This CDR3 comprises 15 residues. The germline CDR1 and CDR2 sequences are MNHEY and SVGAGI. In DNA, the CDR3 is TGTGCCAGCAGCCTCGACAGGGCCGGGGGTGAAAAACTGTTTTTT. As protein: CASSLDRAGGEKLFF.

The gene calls are TRBV4-1 and TRBJ1-4; D is possibly TRBD1 (6 bases). V was clipped by 1 base and J by 5 bases, with 11 bases between them. This CDR3 has 15 residues. The V gene's germline CDR1 is MGHRA and CDR2 YSYEKL. CDR3 sequence (DNA): TGCGCCAGCAGCCAAGTTTTCAGGGGAAATGAAAAACTGTTTTTT. Translation gives CASSQVFRGNEKLFF.

This chain joins TRBV6-6 and TRBJ2-7, with 11 bases that match TRBD2. The CDR3 covers 16 residues. Germline V gene sequence: CDR1 MNHNY, CDR2 SVGAGI (reference sequence). V lost 5 bases to trimming and J lost 2 bases; unmatched junction nucleotides: 8. DNA for the CDR3: TGTGCCAGCAGTGGTGGGGTAGCGGGGGGGACCTACGAGCAGTACTTC. Residues: CASSGGVAGGTYEQYF.

This chain uses TRBV6-5 with TRBJ2-3; a possible D gene is TRBD2 (6 bases). Germline V CDR1 and CDR2: MNHEY, SVGAGI. The CDR3 sequence is 14 residues long. V lost 4 bases and J 2 bases, leaving 10 bases between the germline ends. The CDR3 nucleotides are TGTGCCAGCAGTTTGGGACTTACCACAGATACGCAGTATTTT. This translates into CASSLGLTTDTQYF.

The CDR3 loop reads CASSYPVYGYTF. CDR3 bases: TGTGCCAGCAGTTATCCCGTCTATGGCTACACCTTC. The chain is built from TRBV28 and TRBJ1-2; D not certain. Trimming took off 4 bases at V and 4 bases at J, with 7 bases between the two ends. Germline V CDR1 and CDR2: MDHEN, SYDVKM. CDR3 length: 12 residues.

A few counts support this clone. The V call is TRBV4-3, the J call TRBJ1-5; D is possibly TRBD1 (5 bases). V was clipped by 1 base and J by 9 bases, with 10 bases between them. The CDR3 extends over 13 amino acids. Germline values: CDR1 LGHNA, CDR2 YSLEER. The CDR3 reads CASSQVGARPQHF. The CDR3 DNA is TGCGCCAGCAGCCAAGTTGGGGCCCGGCCCCAGCATTTT.

J is TRBJ2-1 and V is TRBV7-2; 7 nucleotides match TRBD1. The V segment lost 3 bases and the J segment 4 bases; nucleotides outside the gene matches: 6. Germline-derived CDR1 and CDR2 are SGHTA and FQGNSA. The CDR3 is 15 residues long. CDR3 DNA sequence: TGTGCCAGCAGCTTTCAGGGGACAGCATACAATGAGCAGTTCTTC. Translation gives CASSFQGTAYNEQFF.

On this clone: Mismatch with germline at one junction end may stem from a read error. The rearrangement links TRBV28 to TRBJ1-2; no clear D. Germline loops: CDR1 MDHEN, CDR2 SYDVKM. The CDR3 has 15 amino acids. The CDR3: CATSAEGLSVYGYTF. The CDR3 DNA is TGTGCCACCAGTGCGGAGGGATTGTCGGTTTATGGCTACACCTTC.

This clone was picked up a small number of times. The chain combines TRBV19 with TRBJ1-2; D gene unclear. Germline assignment: CDR1 LNHDA and CDR2 SQIVND (reference sequence). The V end lost 7 bases, the J end lost 2 bases, and 11 bases lay between the germline ends. The length of the CDR3 is 13 residues. This CDR3 reads CASNRRANYGYTF. The DNA for the CDR3 is TGTGCCAGTAATAGGAGGGCGAACTATGGCTACACCTTC.

This chain joins TRBV6-6 and TRBJ2-2; TRBD1 matches at 7 bases. In germline, CDR1 is MNHNY, CDR2 SVGAGI (reference sequence). The junction had 2 bases not matched to a gene; V was cut back by 6 bases and J by 1 base. The CDR3 has 14 amino acids. For the CDR3, the DNA is TGTGCCAGCAGGAACAGGGGGAACACCGGGGAGCTGTTTTTT. Translated: CASRNRGNTGELFF.

J is TRBJ1-2 and V is TRBV6-6, with 7 bases that match TRBD1. This CDR3 is 15 amino acids long. The J segment lost 6 bases and the V segment lost 6 bases, leaving 13 bases of the junction unmatched. Germline-derived CDR1 and CDR2 are MNHNY and SVGAGI (reference sequence). The CDR3 reads CASSPRGDGKDGYTF. The CDR3 bases are TGTGCCAGCAGCCCCAGGGGGGACGGCAAGGATGGCTACACCTTC.

DNA of the CDR3: TGTGCCAGCAGTTTTTCTGGACAGGGCAAAAACATTCAGTACTTC. This gives the protein CASSFSGQGKNIQYF. The chain is built from TRBV28 and TRBJ2-4; 8 bases are shared with TRBD1. Germline CDR1 MDHEN, CDR2 SYDVKM. The J segment lost 3 bases and the V segment lost 3 bases, leaving 4 bases of the junction unmatched. This CDR3 comprises 15 residues. The full variable domain, completed using reference TRBV28 and TRBJ2-4, is DVKVTQSSRYLVKRTGEKVFLECVQDMDHENMFWYRQDPGLGLRLIYFSYDVKMKEKGDIPEGYSVSREKKERFSLILESASTNQTSMYLCASSFSGQGKNIQYFGAGTRLSVL.

V and J are TRBV7-9 and TRBJ2-7; the D gene is possibly TRBD1 (6 bases). Trimming removed 7 bases at V and 0 bases at J, with 13 bases between. In germline, CDR1 is SEHNR, CDR2 FQNEAQ (reference sequence). The CDR3 length is 14 residues. CDR3 residues: CASTSGASSYEQYF. The CDR3 DNA reads as TGTGCCAGCACCTCAGGGGCGAGCTCCTACGAGCAGTACTTC.

The table lists this clone with a few counts. V usage is TRBV3-1 (or the pseudogene TRBV3-2) and J usage is TRBJ1-2, with TRBD1 identical over 10 bases. Looked up from germline, CDR1 is LGHDT and CDR2 is YNNKEL (reference sequence). The V segment lost 2 bases and the J segment 4 bases; nucleotides outside the gene matches: 7. The CDR3 has 16 residues. The CDR3 DNA is TGTGCCAGCAGCCAAACCCGGACAGGGGGAGGCTATGGCTACACCTTC. Translation: CASSQTRTGGGYGYTF.

The rearrangement links TRBV7-2 to TRBJ2-1; TRBD1 matches 7 bases. The V gene's germline CDR1 is SGHTA and CDR2 FQGNSA. The V gene end was trimmed by 7 bases and the J gene end by 4 bases; junction bases not matched to a gene: 7. CDR3 length: 14 amino acids. The CDR3: CASTLGTEYNEQFF. In nucleotides, the CDR3 is TGTGCCAGCACCTTGGGGACAGAATACAATGAGCAGTTCTTC.

The chain has TRBV7-2 and TRBJ1-1; 7 bases line up with TRBD1. CDR1 is SGHTA, CDR2 FQGNSA, per germline. This CDR3 spans 13 amino acids. The V gene end was trimmed by 5 bases and the J gene end by 1 base; junction bases not matched to a gene: 1. The CDR3 region has the DNA TGTGCCAGCAGCGGACAGGAGAACACTGAAGCTTTCTTT. This encodes CASSGQENTEAFF.